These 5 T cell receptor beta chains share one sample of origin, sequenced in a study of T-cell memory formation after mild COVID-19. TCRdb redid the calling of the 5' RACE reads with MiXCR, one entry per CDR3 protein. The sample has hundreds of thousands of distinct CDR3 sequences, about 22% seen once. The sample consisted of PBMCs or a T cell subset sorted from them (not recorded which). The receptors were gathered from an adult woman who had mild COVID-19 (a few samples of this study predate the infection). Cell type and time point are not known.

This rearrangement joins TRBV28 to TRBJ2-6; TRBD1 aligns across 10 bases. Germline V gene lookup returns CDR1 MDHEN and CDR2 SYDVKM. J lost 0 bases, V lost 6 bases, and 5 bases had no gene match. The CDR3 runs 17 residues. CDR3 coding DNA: TGTGCCAGCAGCCCGGGACAGGGGATCTCTGGGGCCAACGTCCTGACTTTC. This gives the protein CASSPGQGISGANVLTF. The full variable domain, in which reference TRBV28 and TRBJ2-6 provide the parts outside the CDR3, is DVKVTQSSRYLVKRTGEKVFLECVQDMDHENMFWYRQDPGLGLRLIYFSYDVKMKEKGDIPEGYSVSREKKERFSLILESASTNQTSMYLCASSPGQGISGANVLTFGAGSRLTVL.

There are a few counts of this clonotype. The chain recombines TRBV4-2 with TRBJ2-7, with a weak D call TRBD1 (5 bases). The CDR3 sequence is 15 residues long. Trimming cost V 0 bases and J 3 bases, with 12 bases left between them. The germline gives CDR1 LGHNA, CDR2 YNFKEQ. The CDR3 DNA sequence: TGTGCCAGCAGCCAAGATGCAGGGCAACTCTACGAGCAGTACTTC. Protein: CASSQDAGQLYEQYF.

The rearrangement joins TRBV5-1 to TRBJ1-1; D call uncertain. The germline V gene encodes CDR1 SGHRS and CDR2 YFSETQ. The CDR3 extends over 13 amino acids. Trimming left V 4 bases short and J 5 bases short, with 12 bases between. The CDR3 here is CASSKGQGTEAFF. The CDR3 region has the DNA TGCGCCAGCAGCAAGGGTCAAGGGACTGAAGCTTTCTTT.

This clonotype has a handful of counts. The CDR3 DNA is TGTGCCTGGAGGACAGCAGCGAACACTGAAGCTTTCTTT. Residues: CAWRTAANTEAFF. The J gene is TRBJ1-1, the V gene TRBV30; possible D gene TRBD1, 5 bases. CDR1 and CDR2 from the germline V gene are GTSNPN and SVGIG (reference sequence). The CDR3 consists of 13 residues. The V end was cut by 3 bases, the J end by 1 base, with 9 bases between. Full variable domain (missing parts from reference TRBV30 and TRBJ1-1): SQTIHQWPATLVQPVGSPLSLECTVEGTSNPNLYWYRQAAGRGLQLLFYSVGIGQISSEVPQNLSASRPQDRQFILSSKKLLLSDSGFYLCAWRTAANTEAFFGQGTRLTVV.

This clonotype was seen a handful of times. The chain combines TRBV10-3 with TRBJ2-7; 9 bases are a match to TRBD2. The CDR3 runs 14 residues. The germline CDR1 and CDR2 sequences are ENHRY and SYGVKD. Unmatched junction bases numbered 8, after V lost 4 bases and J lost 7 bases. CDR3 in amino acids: CAISVPGTSREQYF. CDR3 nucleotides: TGTGCCATCAGTGTGCCCGGGACTAGCCGGGAGCAGTACTTC.